This entry is about one TCR beta chain. Its antigen is still unknown. The record originates from a study of cytomegalovirus exposure and HLA in healthy donors. Study background: An early release of data contained 70 million to 95 million unique TCRs, which came from HLA-typed donors.

Study conclusions and caveats: Previously analyzed data showed that most TCR beta V segments were productive at a frequency of about 90% or about 30%.

The CDR3 runs 11 residues. V lost 1 base and J 6 bases, leaving 6 bases between the germline ends. CDR1 is GTSNPN, CDR2 SVGIG, per germline (reference sequence). The PCR had 60 Vbeta and 13 Jbeta primers. Libraries were prepared by immunoSEQ multiplex PCR; TCRdb keeps only in-frame clonotypes and omits some of them. The sample has just over 80,000 clones. The TCR comes from a woman in her twenties or thirties in good health and CMV-seronegative. The chain joins TRBV30 to TRBJ1-1; unclear D gene. Material: PBMCs. The CDR3 nucleotides read TGTGCCTGGAGTGGCCTAGCTGAAGCTTTCTTT. Its protein product is CAWSGLAEAFF.